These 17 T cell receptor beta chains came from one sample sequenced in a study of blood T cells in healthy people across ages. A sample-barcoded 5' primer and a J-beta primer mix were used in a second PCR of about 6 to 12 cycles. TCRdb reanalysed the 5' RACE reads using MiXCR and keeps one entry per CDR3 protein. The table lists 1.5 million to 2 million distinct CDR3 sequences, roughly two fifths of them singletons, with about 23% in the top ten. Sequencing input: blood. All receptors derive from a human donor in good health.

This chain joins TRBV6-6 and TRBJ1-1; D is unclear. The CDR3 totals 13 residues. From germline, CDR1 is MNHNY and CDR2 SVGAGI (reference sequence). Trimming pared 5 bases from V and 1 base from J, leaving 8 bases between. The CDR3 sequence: CASSPNQNTEAFF. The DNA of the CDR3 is TGTGCCAGCAGTCCTAATCAGAACACTGAAGCTTTCTTT.

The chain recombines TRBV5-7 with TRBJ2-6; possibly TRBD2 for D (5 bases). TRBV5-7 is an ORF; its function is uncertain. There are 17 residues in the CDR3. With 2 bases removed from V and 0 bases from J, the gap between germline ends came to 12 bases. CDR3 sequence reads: CASSFMDCFSGANVLTF. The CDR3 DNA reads TGTGCCAGCAGCTTCATGGACTGCTTCTCTGGGGCCAACGTCCTGACTTTC.

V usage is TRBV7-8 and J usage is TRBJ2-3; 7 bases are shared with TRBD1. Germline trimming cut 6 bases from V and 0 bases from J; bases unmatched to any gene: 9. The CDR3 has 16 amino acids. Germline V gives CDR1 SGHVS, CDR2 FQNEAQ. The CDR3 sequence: CASSPTGAASTDTQYF. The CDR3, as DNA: TGTGCCAGCAGTCCCACAGGGGCTGCGAGCACAGATACGCAGTATTTT.

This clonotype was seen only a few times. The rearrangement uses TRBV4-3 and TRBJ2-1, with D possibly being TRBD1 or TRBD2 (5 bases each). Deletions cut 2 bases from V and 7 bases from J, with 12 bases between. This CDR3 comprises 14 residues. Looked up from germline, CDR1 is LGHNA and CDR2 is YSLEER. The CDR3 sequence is CASSQTPWGNEQFF. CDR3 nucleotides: TGCGCCAGCAGCCAAACTCCTTGGGGGAATGAGCAGTTCTTC.

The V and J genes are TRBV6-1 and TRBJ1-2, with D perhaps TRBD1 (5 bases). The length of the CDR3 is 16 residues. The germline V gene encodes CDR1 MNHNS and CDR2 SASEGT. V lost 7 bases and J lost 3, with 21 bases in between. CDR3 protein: CASISLYTTGYYGYTF. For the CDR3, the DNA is TGTGCCAGCATTAGTCTCTATACTACAGGCTACTATGGCTACACCTTC.

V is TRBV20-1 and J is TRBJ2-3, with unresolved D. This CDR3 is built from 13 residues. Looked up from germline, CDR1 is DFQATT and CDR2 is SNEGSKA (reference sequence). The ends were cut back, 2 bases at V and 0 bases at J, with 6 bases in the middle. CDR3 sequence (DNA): TGCAGTGCTAGATCGCCTAGCACAGATACGCAGTATTTT. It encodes CSARSPSTDTQYF.

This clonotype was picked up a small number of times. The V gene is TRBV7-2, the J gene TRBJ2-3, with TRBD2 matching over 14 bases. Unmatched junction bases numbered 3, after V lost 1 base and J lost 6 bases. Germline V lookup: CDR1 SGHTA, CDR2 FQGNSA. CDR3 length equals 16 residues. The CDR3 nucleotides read TGTGCCAGCAGCTTAGGGACTAGCGGGGGGCAGGATACGCAGTATTTT. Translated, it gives CASSLGTSGGQDTQYF.

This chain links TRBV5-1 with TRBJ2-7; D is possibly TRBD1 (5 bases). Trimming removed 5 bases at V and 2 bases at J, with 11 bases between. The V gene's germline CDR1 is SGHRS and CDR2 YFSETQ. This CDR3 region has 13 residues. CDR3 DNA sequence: TGCGCCAGCAGTGACAGTCCCCCCTACGAGCAGTACTTC. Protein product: CASSDSPPYEQYF. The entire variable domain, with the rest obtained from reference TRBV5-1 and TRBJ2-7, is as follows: KAGVTQTPRYLIKTRGQQVTLSCSPISGHRSVSWYQQTPGQGLQFLFEYFSETQRNKGNFPGRFSGRQFSNSRSEMNVSTLELGDSALYLCASSDSPPYEQYFGPGTRLTVT.

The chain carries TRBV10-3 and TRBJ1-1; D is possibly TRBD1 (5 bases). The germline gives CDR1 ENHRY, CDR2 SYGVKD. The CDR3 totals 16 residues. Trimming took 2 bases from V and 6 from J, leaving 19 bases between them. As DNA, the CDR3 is TGTGCCATCAGTGAGCCAGGGATAGGCCAGAGAGCTGAAGCTTTCTTT. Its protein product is CAISEPGIGQRAEAFF.

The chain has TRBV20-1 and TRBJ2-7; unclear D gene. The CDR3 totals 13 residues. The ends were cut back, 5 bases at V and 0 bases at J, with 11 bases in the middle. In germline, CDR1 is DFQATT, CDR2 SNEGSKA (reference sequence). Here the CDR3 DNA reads TGCAGTGCTGAGACATATAGCTCCTACGAGCAGTACTTC. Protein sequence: CSAETYSSYEQYF.

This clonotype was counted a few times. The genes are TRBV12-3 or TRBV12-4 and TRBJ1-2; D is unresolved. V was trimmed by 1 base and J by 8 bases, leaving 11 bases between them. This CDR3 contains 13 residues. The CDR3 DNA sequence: TGTGCCAGCAGTTTAGATATGGGAGACGGCTACACCTTC. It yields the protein CASSLDMGDGYTF.

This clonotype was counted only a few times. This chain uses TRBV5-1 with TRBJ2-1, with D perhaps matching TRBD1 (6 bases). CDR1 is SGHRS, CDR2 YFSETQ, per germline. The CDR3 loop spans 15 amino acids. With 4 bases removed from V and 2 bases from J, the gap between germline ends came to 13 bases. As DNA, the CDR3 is TGCGCCAGCAGCCCCCGGGACACAACCTACAATGAGCAGTTCTTC. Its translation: CASSPRDTTYNEQFF.

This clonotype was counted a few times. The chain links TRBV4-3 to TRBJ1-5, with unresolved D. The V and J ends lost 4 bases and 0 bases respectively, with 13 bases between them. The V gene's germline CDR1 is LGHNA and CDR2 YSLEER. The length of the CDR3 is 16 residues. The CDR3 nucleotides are TGCGCCAGCAGCCCGACCTACAGCAGTAGCAATCAGCCCCAGCATTTT. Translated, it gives CASSPTYSSSNQPQHF.

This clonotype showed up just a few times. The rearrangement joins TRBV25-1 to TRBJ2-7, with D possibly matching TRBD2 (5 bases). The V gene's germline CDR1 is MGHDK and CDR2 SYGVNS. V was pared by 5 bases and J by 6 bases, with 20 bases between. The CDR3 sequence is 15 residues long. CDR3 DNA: TGTGCCAGCAGTCCCCCTGGTCTAAGGGCGGGCGAGCAGTACTTC. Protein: CASSPPGLRAGEQYF.

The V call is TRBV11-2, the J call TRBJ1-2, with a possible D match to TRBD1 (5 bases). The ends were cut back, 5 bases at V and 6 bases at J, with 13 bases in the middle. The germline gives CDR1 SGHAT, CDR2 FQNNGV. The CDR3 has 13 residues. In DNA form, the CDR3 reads TGTGCCAGCAGCCTCTCCGACAGTGATGGCTACACCTTC. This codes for CASSLSDSDGYTF.

In DNA form, the CDR3 reads TGTGCCAGCAGCACGGGACAGGGGGATTCTTCGGCCCTCCACTTT. Translating gives CASSTGQGDSSALHF. V is TRBV7-9 and J is TRBJ1-6; 11 bases are shared with TRBD1. The germline CDR1 and CDR2 sequences are SEHNR and FQNEAQ (reference sequence). V shed 5 bases, J shed 14 bases, and the junction held 11 bases outside the gene matches. The CDR3 length is 15 residues.

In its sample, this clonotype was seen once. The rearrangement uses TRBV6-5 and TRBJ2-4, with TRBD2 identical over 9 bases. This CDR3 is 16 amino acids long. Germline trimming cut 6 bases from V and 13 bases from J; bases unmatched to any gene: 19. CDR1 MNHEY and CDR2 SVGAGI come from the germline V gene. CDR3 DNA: TGTGCCAGCAGGAGGTCTAGCGGGGAGATCGCCCATGAGCAGTACTTC. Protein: CASRRSSGEIAHEQYF.